The next 16 T cell receptor beta chains were all read from a single sample in a study of type 1 regulatory T cells. Their specific antigens are unknown. Via MiXCR, TCRdb re-called the reads, giving one row per CDR3 protein. This table has tens of thousands of distinct CDR3 sequences, less than 65% appearing once. Material for sequencing was cultured non-Tr1 T cells, either the whole culture or a sorted T cell fraction (not recorded which). These TCRs come from a human donor in good health.

This clonotype was picked up a small number of times. The gene calls are TRBV20-1 and TRBJ2-5, with D unresolved. There are 12 residues in the CDR3. The germline CDR1 and CDR2 sequences are DFQATT and SNEGSKA (reference sequence). V lost 4 bases to trimming and J lost 4 bases, with 10 bases between them. CDR3 DNA sequence: TGCAGTGCTAAAGGAGTTGGAGAGACCCAGTACTTC. Its protein product is CSAKGVGETQYF.

The chain has TRBV20-1 and TRBJ1-3, with D unclear. The CDR3 is made up of 15 amino acids. The V gene lost 3 bases and the J gene lost 1 base, with 13 bases spanning the gap. The germline gives CDR1 DFQATT, CDR2 SNEGSKA (reference sequence). The CDR3 loop is CSASGHADSGNTIYF. CDR3 coding DNA: TGCAGTGCTAGCGGGCACGCCGATTCTGGAAACACCATATATTTT.

The rearrangement joins TRBV7-2 to TRBJ1-2, with 7 bases matching TRBD1. The CDR3 runs to 14 residues. In germline, CDR1 is SGHTA, CDR2 FQGNSA. J gave up 6 bases and V 1 base, and 5 bases lay outside the gene matches. CDR3 region: CASSLVPRGDGYTF. CDR3 DNA: TGTGCCAGCAGCTTAGTTCCCAGGGGGGATGGCTACACCTTC.

This rearrangement joins TRBV6-1 to TRBJ2-7, with D possibly TRBD2 on 5 matching bases. The germline V and J ends were trimmed by 8 bases and 3 bases, with 14 bases remaining between them. The CDR3 is 13 amino acids. Germline loops: CDR1 MNHNS, CDR2 SASEGT. This CDR3 reads CASFNTRGYEQYF. In DNA form, the CDR3 reads TGTGCCAGCTTCAACACCCGGGGCTACGAGCAGTACTTC.

This clonotype showed up just a few times. J is TRBJ1-5 and V is TRBV7-2; a weak D match, TRBD1 (6 bases). The CDR3 runs 13 residues. Germline V gene data show CDR1 as SGHTA and CDR2 as FQGNSA. Deletions cut 4 bases from V and 7 bases from J, with 11 bases between. The CDR3 DNA reads as TGTGCCAGCAGCTCTGGACAGTCCCAGCCCCAGCATTTT. It translates to CASSSGQSQPQHF.

V usage is TRBV5-1 and J usage is TRBJ1-2, with D unresolved. Trimming cost V 1 base and J 1 base, with 8 bases left between them. The germline V gene encodes CDR1 SGHRS and CDR2 YFSETQ. This CDR3 contains 14 residues. The CDR3 loop is CASSLSRDNYGYTF. In nucleotides, the CDR3 is TGCGCCAGCAGCTTGAGCCGCGATAACTATGGCTACACCTTC.

This clonotype was recorded a few times. The V gene is TRBV7-8, the J gene TRBJ2-3, with D perhaps matching TRBD2 (6 bases). From germline, CDR1 is SGHVS and CDR2 FQNEAQ. Trimming removed 0 bases from V and 1 base from J, with 11 bases in between. The CDR3 is 16 amino acids. In DNA form, the CDR3 reads TGTGCCAGCAGCTTAGCGCGACTAGAGGGCACAGATACGCAGTATTTT. It specifies CASSLARLEGTDTQYF.

The chain employs TRBV20-1 and TRBJ2-7; tentatively, D is TRBD1 (7 bases). Per the germline V gene, CDR1 is DFQATT and CDR2 is SNEGSKA (reference sequence). V gave up 6 bases and J gave up 6 bases, with 24 bases separating them. This CDR3 is 15 amino acids long. The CDR3 DNA sequence: TGCAGTGCCCATAAGGGAGGACAGGCCCCGGGCGAGCAGTACTTC. Protein product: CSAHKGGQAPGEQYF.

The chain has TRBV27 and TRBJ2-7, with D possibly being TRBD1 (6 bases). From germline, CDR1 is MNHEY and CDR2 SMNVEV (reference sequence). There are 15 residues in the CDR3. Trimming removed 3 bases at V and 2 bases at J, with 14 bases between. The CDR3: CASSFTGISPYEQYF. CDR3 nucleotides: TGTGCCAGCAGTTTTACAGGGATCTCTCCCTACGAGCAGTACTTC.

The V and J genes are TRBV5-1 and TRBJ2-2; D gene unclear. The V end lost 0 bases, the J end lost 0 bases, and 6 bases lay between the germline ends. From germline, CDR1 is SGHRS and CDR2 YFSETQ. The CDR3 has 15 amino acids. The chain's CDR3 is CASSLGDTNTGELFF. In DNA form, the CDR3 reads TGCGCCAGCAGCTTGGGGGATACGAACACCGGGGAGCTGTTTTTT.

The rearrangement links TRBV7-9 to TRBJ2-5, with 12 bases identical to TRBD2. The CDR3 covers 14 residues. Trimming cost V 4 bases and J 5 bases; bases outside gene matches: 2. The germline V gene encodes CDR1 SEHNR and CDR2 FQNEAQ (reference sequence). The CDR3 here is CASSSGLAGETQYF. Here the CDR3 DNA reads TGTGCCAGCAGCTCAGGACTAGCGGGGGAGACCCAGTACTTC.

This clonotype showed up just once. The V call is TRBV5-4, the J call TRBJ1-1; no definite D call. The V gene lost 0 bases and the J gene lost 4 bases, with 10 bases spanning the gap. The CDR3 loop spans 14 amino acids. CDR1 and CDR2 (germline): SGHNT, YYREEE (reference sequence). CDR3 residues: CASSLVGSPTEAFF. CDR3 DNA: TGTGCCAGCAGCTTGGTGGGGTCTCCCACTGAAGCTTTCTTT.

Remarks on this clonotype: A read error is likely, as this CDR3 ends without the conserved phenylalanine or tryptophan. The chain carries TRBV12-3 or TRBV12-4 and TRBJ2-1; 10 bases line up with TRBD2. CDR3 size: 16 residues. The V segment lost 3 bases and the J segment 1 base; nucleotides outside the gene matches: 3. CDR3 DNA: TGTGCCAGCAGTTTTTTAGCGGGAGGTTCCTACAATGAGCAGTTCTTA. This encodes CASSFLAGGSYNEQFL.

This clonotype showed up just a few times. V is TRBV5-6 and J is TRBJ1-2; no definite D call. Trimming took 0 bases from V and 7 from J, leaving 10 bases between them. Germline assignment: CDR1 SGHDT and CDR2 YYEEEE. CDR3 length: 13 residues. DNA of the CDR3: TGTGCCAGCAGCTTGGCTGGGGTCGCTGGCTACACCTTC. Residues: CASSLAGVAGYTF.

In this sample, this clonotype is medium-sized (0.01 to 0.1%). The chain employs TRBV12-3 or TRBV12-4 and TRBJ2-3; TRBD2 matches 14 bases. The CDR3 spans 17 residues. J gave up 8 bases and V 2 bases, and 9 bases lay outside the gene matches. CDR3 in amino acids: CASSLRGLAGEGGTQYF. The CDR3 nucleotides read TGTGCCAGCAGTTTAAGGGGACTAGCGGGAGAAGGCGGTACGCAGTATTTT.

This clonotype showed up just once. This chain connects TRBV10-3 to TRBJ2-1, with 10 bases lining up with TRBD2. V was pared by 6 bases and J by 3 bases, with 5 bases of the junction left unmatched. The CDR3 length is 15 residues. Germline V gene data show CDR1 as ENHRY and CDR2 as SYGVKD. The CDR3 is CAIRALAGIYNEQFF. The CDR3 nucleotides are TGTGCCATCAGGGCACTAGCGGGAATCTACAATGAGCAGTTCTTC.